The rows below give T cell receptor beta chains drawn from one sample of a study of CD8 T cells in ankylosing spondylitis. TCRdb processed the 5' RACE reads anew with MiXCR; each CDR3 protein has one entry. The sample consists of about 150,000 distinct CDR3 sequences, about 6.7% of them appearing once. Sequenced sample: blood, either unsorted or a sorted T cell fraction (not recorded which). All receptors come from a female donor with ankylosing spondylitis or in good health (not recorded which). Each CDR3 is given with its conserved first and last residue. The order of the fields is clone size, V gene, D gene, J gene, CDR3 DNA, CDR3 protein. A D gene is named only where the DNA matches it firmly. Part of the rows lack a size; the others show once, few, many or a class for expanded clones.

>many|TRBV7-2|.|TRBJ1-2
TGTGCCAGCAGCTTATTTCGCGGCTATGGCTACACCTTC
CASSLFRGYGYTF
>many|TRBV29-1|.|TRBJ1-4
TGCAGCGGTCTCTGGGGGGGTGAAAAACTGTTTTTT
CSGLWGGEKLFF
>many|TRBV12-3/TRBV12-4|.|TRBJ2-2
TGTGCCAGCAGTTTCGTCGGGGACACCGGGGAGCTGTTTTTT
CASSFVGDTGELFF
>many|TRBV28|TRBD1|TRBJ1-2
TGTGCCAGCAGTTTACAGGGGGGTGGCTATGGCTACACCTTC
CASSLQGGGYGYTF
>many|TRBV2|TRBD2|TRBJ2-1
TGTGCCAGCAGTAAACTAGCGGGGGGGCTGAATGAGCAGTTCTTC
CASSKLAGGLNEQFF
>many|TRBV5-1|.|TRBJ2-3
TGCGCCAGCAGCTCGGCCGGGTCTTCCACAGATACGCAGTATTTT
CASSSAGSSTDTQYF
>many|TRBV18|TRBD1|TRBJ1-5
TGTGCCAGCTCATCCGGGACAGGGGGTCAGCCCCAGCATTTT
CASSSGTGGQPQHF
>many|TRBV3-1|.|TRBJ2-5
TGTGCCAGCAGCCAAGGGGTGACTAAGGTGACCCAGTACTTC
CASSQGVTKVTQYF
>many|TRBV20-1|.|TRBJ2-1
TGCAGTGCTAGAGCCGGGAATGAGCAGTTCTTC
CSARAGNEQFF
>few|TRBV12-3/TRBV12-4|.|TRBJ1-6
TGTGCCAGCAGTTTAATCGGCTCACCCCTCCACTTT
CASSLIGSPLHF
>many|TRBV29-1|.|TRBJ2-3
TGCAGCGTTGTGGCAGACCTCACAGATACGCAGTATTTT
CSVVADLTDTQYF
>.|TRBV10-3|.|TRBJ2-2
TGTGCCATCAGTGAAAAGGTCGGGATCACCGGGGAGCTGTTTTTT
CAISEKVGITGELFF
>many|TRBV11-2|TRBD1|TRBJ1-6
TGTGCCAGCAGCTTACCGGGACAGAGTTCACCCCTCCACTTT
CASSLPGQSSPLHF
>.|TRBV12-3/TRBV12-4|.|TRBJ2-1
TGTGCCAGCAGTTTGAGCCCAGCCGAGCAGTTCTTC
CASSLSPAEQFF
>many|TRBV4-1|.|TRBJ2-2
TGCGCCAGCAGCCAAGTGAGGGGAAGGGCCTACACCGGGGAGCTGTTTTTT
CASSQVRGRAYTGELFF
>many|TRBV9|.|TRBJ1-4
TGTGCCAGCAGCGTAGCCCCCGGAACTACAGGGTCTAATGAAAAACTGTTTTTT
CASSVAPGTTGSNEKLFF
>many|TRBV4-1|TRBD1|TRBJ2-5
TGCGCCAGCAGCCAAGATGCGGGACAGGGGTCCCAGTACTTC
CASSQDAGQGSQYF
>many|TRBV6-1|.|TRBJ1-3
TGTGCCAGCAGTCCGGGACGGCCGCTCTCTGGAAACACCATATATTTT
CASSPGRPLSGNTIYF